One sample yielded the 29 T cell receptor beta chains listed below, sequenced in a study of blood T cell repertoires in COVID-19. Profiling relied on immunoSEQ multiplex PCR, and the TCRdb table lists in-frame clones only, not all of them. There are 120,000 or so clones in the sample; more than 75% occur only once, and approximately 3.5% lies in the top ten. The sample consisted of peripheral blood. These receptor sequences come from a man in his forties or fifties with active COVID-19.

This rearrangement joins TRBV2 to TRBJ2-3, with D uncertain. This CDR3 is built from 19 residues. The V end was cut by 0 bases, the J end by 0 bases, with 19 bases between. CDR1 and CDR2 from the germline V gene are SNHLY and FYNNEI. The CDR3 protein is CASSEALVPITVSTDTQYF. The CDR3 DNA reads TGTGCCAGCAGTGAAGCGTTAGTCCCTATAACAGTCAGCACAGATACGCAGTATTTT.

The chain links TRBV2 to TRBJ2-6; 7 positions match TRBD1. There are 15 residues in the CDR3. In germline, CDR1 is SNHLY, CDR2 FYNNEI. Losses at the gene ends were 5 bases for V and 4 bases for J; bases not matched to a gene: 5. The CDR3 bases are TGTGCCAGCAGTACAGGGGTAGAAGGGGCCAACGTCCTGACTTTC. As protein: CASSTGVEGANVLTF.

The V gene is TRBV5-1, the J gene TRBJ2-7; TRBD1 is a possible D gene (5 bases). Trimming took 4 bases from V and 0 from J, leaving 11 bases between them. There are 14 residues in the CDR3. Germline CDR1 SGHRS, CDR2 YFSETQ. The CDR3 loop is CASSGLTASYEQYF. The CDR3 DNA reads TGCGCCAGCAGCGGATTGACAGCCTCCTACGAGCAGTACTTC.

This chain connects TRBV12-3 or TRBV12-4 to TRBJ1-2; D unclear. The CDR3 sequence is 13 residues long. The ends were cut back, 6 bases at V and 4 bases at J, with 12 bases in the middle. CDR3 coding DNA: TGTGCCAGCAGAGATACAGCGGGCTATGGCTACACCTTC. Translating gives CASRDTAGYGYTF.

The chain recombines TRBV3-1 (or the pseudogene TRBV3-2) with TRBJ1-1; D might be TRBD1 (6 bases). The CDR3 length is 14 residues. V was pared by 4 bases and J by 1 base, with 10 bases between. Germline CDR1 LGHDT, CDR2 YNNKEL (reference sequence). This CDR3 is CASSPRQENTEAFF. Here the CDR3 DNA reads TGTGCCAGCAGCCCCCGACAGGAGAACACTGAAGCTTTCTTT.

The chain couples TRBV3-1 (or the pseudogene TRBV3-2) to TRBJ2-7; D remains unclear. Germline V CDR1 and CDR2: LGHDT, YNNKEL (reference sequence). With 0 bases removed from V and 6 bases from J, the gap between germline ends came to 18 bases. This CDR3 contains 16 residues. The CDR3 nucleotides read TGTGCCAGCAGCCAAGATCGGAATACTCCCCTAGGCGAGCAGTACGTC. Translation gives CASSQDRNTPLGEQYV.

V is TRBV18 and J is TRBJ2-1; TRBD2 matches at 8 bases. J lost 5 bases, V lost 2 bases, and 2 bases had no gene match. The CDR3 is made up of 14 amino acids. Germline CDR1 reads KGHSH; CDR2 reads LQKENI. The CDR3 reads CASSPGLANNEQFF. In DNA form, the CDR3 reads TGTGCCAGCTCACCAGGACTAGCCAACAATGAGCAGTTCTTC.

The chain is built from TRBV27 and TRBJ2-5; possible D gene TRBD2, 6 bases. CDR3 length equals 15 residues. Germline-derived CDR1 and CDR2 are MNHEY and SMNVEV (reference sequence). Trimming pared 8 bases from V and 0 bases from J, leaving 16 bases between. CDR3 bases: TGTGCCAGCCGGAGGGACTGGGAAAACCAAGAGACCCAGTACTTC. This gives the protein CASRRDWENQETQYF.

This clone was picked up a small number of times. The chain is built from TRBV7-9 and TRBJ1-6; D might be TRBD1 (5 bases). Trimming took 5 bases from V and 6 from J, leaving 14 bases between them. Germline CDR1 SEHNR, CDR2 FQNEAQ (reference sequence). CDR3 length: 15 amino acids. In nucleotides, the CDR3 is TGTGCCAGCAGCGCCTACGACAGTTCTAATTCACCCCTCCACTTT. Its translation is CASSAYDSSNSPLHF.

The chain is built from TRBV7-7 and TRBJ2-2, with 14 bases fitting TRBD2. V shed 4 bases and J 7 bases; nucleotides not matched to a gene: 2. Per germline, CDR1 SSHAT and CDR2 FNYEAQ (reference sequence). The CDR3 is made up of 15 amino acids. The DNA of the CDR3 is TGTGCCAGCAGCTCGGGACTAGCGGGAGTCGGGGAGCTGTTTTTT. This sequence encodes CASSSGLAGVGELFF.

The J gene is TRBJ1-2, the V gene TRBV5-4; D call uncertain. Germline V gene sequence: CDR1 SGHNT, CDR2 YYREEE (reference sequence). The V and J ends lost 0 bases and 4 bases respectively, with 10 bases between them. The CDR3 length is 14 residues. In DNA, the CDR3 is TGTGCCAGCAGCTTGGACGACGAGGTCTATGGCTACACCTTC. It encodes CASSLDDEVYGYTF.

This clone was seen a few times. This CDR3 reads CATSDASGPYNEQFF. CDR3 DNA sequence: TGTGCCACCAGTGATGCTAGCGGTCCCTACAATGAGCAGTTCTTC. This chain links TRBV24-1 with TRBJ2-1, with 7 bases lining up with TRBD2. CDR1 and CDR2 from the germline V gene are KGHDR and SFDVKD. This CDR3 has 15 amino acids. J lost 2 bases, V lost 3 bases, and 3 bases had no gene match.

The rearrangement links TRBV6-5 to TRBJ2-2, with 10 bases fitting TRBD1. This CDR3 contains 15 residues. Germline V gives CDR1 MNHEY, CDR2 SVGAGI. V was clipped by 4 bases and J by 7 bases; unmatched bases: 6. The CDR3 bases are TGTGCCAGCAGTTCCGGGACAGGGGAGATCGGGGAGCTGTTTTTT. Translating it yields CASSSGTGEIGELFF.

V gene TRBV9 combines with J gene TRBJ2-7; TRBD1 might be the D (5 bases). Germline CDR1 SGDLS, CDR2 YYNGEE. The CDR3 sequence is 15 residues long. V was clipped by 4 bases and J by 2 bases, with 16 bases between them. In nucleotides, the CDR3 is TGTGCCAGCAGCCCACAGGCGGAACCCACCTACGAGCAGTACTTC. Translation gives CASSPQAEPTYEQYF.

This chain links TRBV12-3 or TRBV12-4 with TRBJ1-1, with TRBD1 as a possible D gene (5 bases). CDR3 size: 13 residues. V was shortened by 5 bases and J by 0 bases, with 7 bases between the two germline ends. CDR3 residues: CASSPRVNTEAFF. CDR3 bases: TGTGCCAGCAGTCCCAGGGTGAACACTGAAGCTTTCTTT.

V usage is TRBV5-6 and J usage is TRBJ2-2; D perhaps matches TRBD1 (5 bases). The CDR3 spans 15 residues. V lost 5 bases and J 6 bases, leaving 17 bases between the germline ends. The germline gives CDR1 SGHDT, CDR2 YYEEEE. The DNA for the CDR3 is TGTGCCAGCAGTTTATTCGACAGAAGGGCCGGGGAGCTGTTTTTT. It codes for CASSLFDRRAGELFF.

The CDR3 DNA sequence: TGTGCCAGCAGCTCCACTCCCGGGACTCCGACCGGGGAGCTGTTTTTT. Translating gives CASSSTPGTPTGELFF. V and J are TRBV7-2 and TRBJ2-2; D is perhaps TRBD2 (6 bases). Trimming took off 4 bases at V and 5 bases at J, with 17 bases between the two ends. Germline V gene sequence: CDR1 SGHTA, CDR2 FQGNSA. The length of the CDR3 is 16 residues.

The chain combines TRBV10-3 with TRBJ1-1; no reliable D call. There are 13 residues in the CDR3. Germline V gene data show CDR1 as ENHRY and CDR2 as SYGVKD. V was shortened by 2 bases and J by 1 base, with 5 bases between the two germline ends. DNA for the CDR3: TGTGCCATCAGTGAGCGGGGGAACACTGAAGCTTTCTTT. Translation gives CAISERGNTEAFF.

The chain uses TRBV5-1 and TRBJ2-7, with 8 bases matching TRBD1. CDR3 length: 18 residues. Germline-derived CDR1 and CDR2 are SGHRS and YFSETQ. J gave up 0 bases and V 3 bases, and 14 bases lay outside the gene matches. CDR3 nucleotides: TGCGCCAGCAGCTCTATCGGGACAGGCCATTTAAGCTCCTACGAGCAGTACTTC. Protein sequence: CASSSIGTGHLSSYEQYF.

The V gene is TRBV4-1, the J gene TRBJ2-2; D call uncertain. This CDR3 has 16 amino acids. V gave up 0 bases and J gave up 6 bases, with 14 bases separating them. Looked up from germline, CDR1 is MGHRA and CDR2 is YSYEKL. CDR3 in DNA: TGCGCCAGCAGCCAAGATTCGAGTCTGTTGGCCGGGGAGCTGTTTTTT. Its protein is CASSQDSSLLAGELFF.

The chain is built from TRBV5-6 and TRBJ1-5; the match to TRBD1 covers 8 bases. V lost 4 bases and J lost 4; bases outside the gene matches: 4. CDR3 length: 14 amino acids. Germline lookup yields CDR1 SGHDT and CDR2 YYEEEE. The CDR3 loop is CASSQGQANQPQHF. The CDR3 DNA sequence: TGTGCCAGCAGCCAGGGACAGGCAAATCAGCCCCAGCATTTT.

The chain has TRBV7-2 and TRBJ2-7, with TRBD1 matching over 9 bases. The trim removed 4 bases at V and 2 bases at J, leaving 9 bases unmatched. The CDR3 is made up of 16 amino acids. Germline V lookup: CDR1 SGHTA, CDR2 FQGNSA. CDR3 bases: TGTGCCAGCAGCTCAGCCGGGACAGGGCTAACCTACGAGCAGTACTTC. Amino acids: CASSSAGTGLTYEQYF.

The chain links TRBV5-1 to TRBJ1-4; no reliable D call. The V end was cut by 0 bases, the J end by 7 bases, with 10 bases between. From germline, CDR1 is SGHRS and CDR2 YFSETQ. The length of the CDR3 is 14 residues. CDR3 sequence reads: CASSLGGSREKLFF. For the CDR3, the DNA is TGCGCCAGCAGCTTGGGAGGGTCTCGTGAAAAACTGTTTTTT.

The chain recombines TRBV6-5 with TRBJ1-3, with TRBD1 matching 8 bases. The CDR3 totals 15 residues. Germline values: CDR1 MNHEY, CDR2 SVGAGI. Trimming at V came to 0 bases and at J to 4 bases, leaving 2 bases not matched to a gene. CDR3 in amino acids: CASSYSGTGGNTIYF. The CDR3 DNA reads as TGTGCCAGCAGTTACTCAGGGACAGGAGGAAACACCATATATTTT.

The chain employs TRBV3-1 (or the pseudogene TRBV3-2) and TRBJ2-5, with 12 bases identical to TRBD2. Trimming removed 6 bases from V and 2 bases from J; junction bases left unmatched: 4. This CDR3 region has 15 residues. CDR1 and CDR2 from the germline V gene are LGHDT and YNNKEL (reference sequence). CDR3 coding DNA: TGTGCCAGCAGGGCTAGCGGGGGGGGTCAAGAGACCCAGTACTTC. Translation gives CASRASGGGQETQYF.

About this clone itself: At one end the junction does not follow the germline gene, possibly because of a read error. This chain connects TRBV5-4 to TRBJ2-6; a weak D match, TRBD2 (5 bases). The germline CDR1 and CDR2 sequences are SGHNT and YYREEE (reference sequence). CDR3 length: 13 residues. In DNA, the CDR3 is TGTGCCAGCAGCTATTCCGGGGTCAACGTCCTGACTTTC. This sequence encodes CASSYSGVNVLTF. The variable domain in full, completed from reference TRBV5-4 and TRBJ2-6, reads ETGVTQSPTHLIKTRGQQVTLRCSSQSGHNTVSWYQQALGQGPQFIFQYYREEENGRGNFPPRFSGLQFPNYSSELNVNALELDDSALYLCASSYSGVNVLTFGAGSRLTVL.

This clone showed up just a few times. The chain couples TRBV25-1 to TRBJ2-2; D might be TRBD1 (6 bases). There are 14 residues in the CDR3. V was shortened by 6 bases and J by 4 bases, with 12 bases between the two germline ends. Germline V CDR1 and CDR2: MGHDK, SYGVNS. The CDR3 region is CASRTDSLTGELFF. In nucleotides, the CDR3 is TGTGCCAGCAGGACGGACAGCCTCACCGGGGAGCTGTTTTTT.

This rearrangement joins TRBV7-9 to TRBJ2-1; 8 bases line up with TRBD2. The germline CDR1 and CDR2 sequences are SEHNR and FQNEAQ (reference sequence). The CDR3 sequence is 16 residues long. Trimming at V came to 2 bases and at J to 2 bases, leaving 5 bases not matched to a gene. The CDR3 nucleotides are TGTGCCAGCAGCTTATCAGCGGGAGCCGCCTACAATGAGCAGTTCTTC. Its protein product is CASSLSAGAAYNEQFF.

The rearrangement joins TRBV21-1 to TRBJ1-5; the table calls TRBD1, which could not be checked here. TRBV21-1 is described as a pseudogene. The CDR3 runs 16 residues. The CDR3 sequence is CASSPFGDRANQPQHF. The CDR3 nucleotides read TGTGCCAGCAGCCCTTTTGGGGACAGGGCTAATCAGCCCCAGCATTTT.